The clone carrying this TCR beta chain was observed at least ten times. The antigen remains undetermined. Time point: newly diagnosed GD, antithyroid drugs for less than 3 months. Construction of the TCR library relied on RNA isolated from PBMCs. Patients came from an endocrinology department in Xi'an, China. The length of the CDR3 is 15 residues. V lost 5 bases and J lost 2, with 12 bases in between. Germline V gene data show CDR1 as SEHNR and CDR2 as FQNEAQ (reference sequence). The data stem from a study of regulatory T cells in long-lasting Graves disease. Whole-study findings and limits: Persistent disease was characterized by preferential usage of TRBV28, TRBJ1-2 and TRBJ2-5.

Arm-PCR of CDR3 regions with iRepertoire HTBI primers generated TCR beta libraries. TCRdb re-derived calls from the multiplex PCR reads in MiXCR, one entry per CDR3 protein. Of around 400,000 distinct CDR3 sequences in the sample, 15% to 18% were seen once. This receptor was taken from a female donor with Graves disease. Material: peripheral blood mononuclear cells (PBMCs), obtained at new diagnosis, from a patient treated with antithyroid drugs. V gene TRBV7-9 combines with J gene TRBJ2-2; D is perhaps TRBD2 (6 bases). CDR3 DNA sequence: TGTGCCAGCAGCGGGAGGACCCGAAACACCGGGGAGCTGTTTTTT. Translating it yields CASSGRTRNTGELFF.